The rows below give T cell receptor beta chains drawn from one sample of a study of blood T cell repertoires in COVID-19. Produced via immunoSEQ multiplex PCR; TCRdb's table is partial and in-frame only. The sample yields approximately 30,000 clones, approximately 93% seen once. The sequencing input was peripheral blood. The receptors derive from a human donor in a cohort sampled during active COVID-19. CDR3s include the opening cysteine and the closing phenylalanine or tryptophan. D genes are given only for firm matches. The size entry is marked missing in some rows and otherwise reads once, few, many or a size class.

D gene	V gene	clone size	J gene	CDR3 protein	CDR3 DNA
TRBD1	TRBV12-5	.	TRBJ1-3	CASGLATGGFTFFGNTIYF	TGTGCTAGTGGTTTGGCAACAGGGGGGTTTACGTTCTTCGGAAACACCATATATTTT
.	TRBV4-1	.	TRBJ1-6	CASSQTTADFHF	TGCGCCAGCAGCCAGACTACGGCGGATTTCCACTTT
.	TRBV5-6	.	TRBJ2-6	CASREGVDSGANVLTF	TGTGCCAGCAGAGAGGGTGTGGACTCTGGGGCCAACGTCCTGACTTTC
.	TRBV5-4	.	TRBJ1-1	CASSQRGPATEAFF	TGTGCCAGCAGCCAGCGGGGTCCAGCCACTGAAGCTTTCTTT
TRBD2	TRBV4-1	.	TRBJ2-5	CASSQGTSGGETQYF	TGCGCCAGCAGCCAAGGGACTAGCGGGGGAGAGACCCAGTACTTC
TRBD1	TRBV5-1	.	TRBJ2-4	CASSLGDSSIQYF	TGCGCCAGCAGCTTGGGGGACAGCTCAATTCAGTACTTC
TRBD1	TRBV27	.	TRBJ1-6	CASSLLGGQSSSYNSPLHF	TGTGCCAGCAGTTTGCTTGGGGGACAGTCTAGCTCCTATAATTCACCCCTCCACTTT
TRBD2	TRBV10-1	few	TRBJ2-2	CASTSVALAGASNTGELFF	TGCGCCAGCACCTCGGTAGCGCTAGCGGGGGCATCGAACACCGGGGAGCTGTTTTTT
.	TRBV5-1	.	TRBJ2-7	CASSWGWVRDSPTRTYEQYF	TGCGCCAGCAGCTGGGGCTGGGTCCGGGACAGCCCGACTAGAACCTACGAGCAGTACTTC
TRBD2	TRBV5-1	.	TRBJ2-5	CASSLSSGGETQYF	TGCGCCAGCAGCTTGTCTAGCGGGGGGGAGACCCAGTACTTC
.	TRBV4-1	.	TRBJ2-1	CASSQGGGQGKINEQFF	TGCGCCAGCAGCCAAGGGGGAGGCCAGGGTAAAATTAATGAGCAGTTCTTC
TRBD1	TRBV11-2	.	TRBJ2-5	CASSLGTGTPGTQYF	TGTGCCAGCAGCTTGGGGACAGGGACTCCCGGCACCCAGTACTTC
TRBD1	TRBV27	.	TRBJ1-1	CASSLGGTVEAFF	TGTGCCAGCAGTTTAGGGGGGACAGTTGAAGCTTTCTTT
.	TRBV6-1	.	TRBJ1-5	CASSGWATGGGNQPQHF	TGTGCCAGCAGTGGGTGGGCGACTGGTGGAGGGAATCAGCCCCAGCATTTT
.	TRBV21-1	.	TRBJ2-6	CASSKSPRGTADTISAWANVLTF	TGTGCCAGCAGCAAATCCCCTAGAGGGACAGCGGACACTATCTCTGCGTGGGCCAACGTCCTGACTTTC
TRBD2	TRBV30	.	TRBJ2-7	CAWSAPVTSANYEQYF	TGTGCCTGGAGCGCGCCCGTCACTAGCGCAAACTACGAGCAGTACTTC
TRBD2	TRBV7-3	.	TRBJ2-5	CASSQGLAGVYGETQYF	TGTGCCAGCAGCCAAGGACTAGCGGGAGTTTACGGAGAGACCCAGTACTTC
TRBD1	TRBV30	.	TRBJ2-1	CAWSGDRAEQFF	TGTGCCTGGAGTGGGGACAGGGCTGAGCAGTTCTTC
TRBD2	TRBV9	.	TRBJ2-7	CASSAQVAGPYEQYF	TGTGCCAGCAGCGCTCAAGTAGCGGGACCCTACGAGCAGTACTTC
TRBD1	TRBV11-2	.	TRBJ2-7	CASSLGTGTLYEQYF	TGTGCCAGCAGCTTAGGGACAGGGACTTTATACGAGCAGTACTTC